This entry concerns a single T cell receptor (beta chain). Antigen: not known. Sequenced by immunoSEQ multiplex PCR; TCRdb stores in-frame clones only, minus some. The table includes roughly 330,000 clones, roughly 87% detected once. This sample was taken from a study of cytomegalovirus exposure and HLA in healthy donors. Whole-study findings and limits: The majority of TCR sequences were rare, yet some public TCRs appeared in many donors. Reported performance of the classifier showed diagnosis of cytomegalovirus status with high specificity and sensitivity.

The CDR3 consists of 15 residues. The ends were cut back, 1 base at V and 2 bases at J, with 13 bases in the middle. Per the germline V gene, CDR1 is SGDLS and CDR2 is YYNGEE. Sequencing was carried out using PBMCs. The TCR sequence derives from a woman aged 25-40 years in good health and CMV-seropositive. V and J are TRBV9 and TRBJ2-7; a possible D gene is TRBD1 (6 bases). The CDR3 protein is CASSVYSGQAYEQYF. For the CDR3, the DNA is TGTGCCAGCAGCGTATATTCGGGACAAGCCTACGAGCAGTACTTC.